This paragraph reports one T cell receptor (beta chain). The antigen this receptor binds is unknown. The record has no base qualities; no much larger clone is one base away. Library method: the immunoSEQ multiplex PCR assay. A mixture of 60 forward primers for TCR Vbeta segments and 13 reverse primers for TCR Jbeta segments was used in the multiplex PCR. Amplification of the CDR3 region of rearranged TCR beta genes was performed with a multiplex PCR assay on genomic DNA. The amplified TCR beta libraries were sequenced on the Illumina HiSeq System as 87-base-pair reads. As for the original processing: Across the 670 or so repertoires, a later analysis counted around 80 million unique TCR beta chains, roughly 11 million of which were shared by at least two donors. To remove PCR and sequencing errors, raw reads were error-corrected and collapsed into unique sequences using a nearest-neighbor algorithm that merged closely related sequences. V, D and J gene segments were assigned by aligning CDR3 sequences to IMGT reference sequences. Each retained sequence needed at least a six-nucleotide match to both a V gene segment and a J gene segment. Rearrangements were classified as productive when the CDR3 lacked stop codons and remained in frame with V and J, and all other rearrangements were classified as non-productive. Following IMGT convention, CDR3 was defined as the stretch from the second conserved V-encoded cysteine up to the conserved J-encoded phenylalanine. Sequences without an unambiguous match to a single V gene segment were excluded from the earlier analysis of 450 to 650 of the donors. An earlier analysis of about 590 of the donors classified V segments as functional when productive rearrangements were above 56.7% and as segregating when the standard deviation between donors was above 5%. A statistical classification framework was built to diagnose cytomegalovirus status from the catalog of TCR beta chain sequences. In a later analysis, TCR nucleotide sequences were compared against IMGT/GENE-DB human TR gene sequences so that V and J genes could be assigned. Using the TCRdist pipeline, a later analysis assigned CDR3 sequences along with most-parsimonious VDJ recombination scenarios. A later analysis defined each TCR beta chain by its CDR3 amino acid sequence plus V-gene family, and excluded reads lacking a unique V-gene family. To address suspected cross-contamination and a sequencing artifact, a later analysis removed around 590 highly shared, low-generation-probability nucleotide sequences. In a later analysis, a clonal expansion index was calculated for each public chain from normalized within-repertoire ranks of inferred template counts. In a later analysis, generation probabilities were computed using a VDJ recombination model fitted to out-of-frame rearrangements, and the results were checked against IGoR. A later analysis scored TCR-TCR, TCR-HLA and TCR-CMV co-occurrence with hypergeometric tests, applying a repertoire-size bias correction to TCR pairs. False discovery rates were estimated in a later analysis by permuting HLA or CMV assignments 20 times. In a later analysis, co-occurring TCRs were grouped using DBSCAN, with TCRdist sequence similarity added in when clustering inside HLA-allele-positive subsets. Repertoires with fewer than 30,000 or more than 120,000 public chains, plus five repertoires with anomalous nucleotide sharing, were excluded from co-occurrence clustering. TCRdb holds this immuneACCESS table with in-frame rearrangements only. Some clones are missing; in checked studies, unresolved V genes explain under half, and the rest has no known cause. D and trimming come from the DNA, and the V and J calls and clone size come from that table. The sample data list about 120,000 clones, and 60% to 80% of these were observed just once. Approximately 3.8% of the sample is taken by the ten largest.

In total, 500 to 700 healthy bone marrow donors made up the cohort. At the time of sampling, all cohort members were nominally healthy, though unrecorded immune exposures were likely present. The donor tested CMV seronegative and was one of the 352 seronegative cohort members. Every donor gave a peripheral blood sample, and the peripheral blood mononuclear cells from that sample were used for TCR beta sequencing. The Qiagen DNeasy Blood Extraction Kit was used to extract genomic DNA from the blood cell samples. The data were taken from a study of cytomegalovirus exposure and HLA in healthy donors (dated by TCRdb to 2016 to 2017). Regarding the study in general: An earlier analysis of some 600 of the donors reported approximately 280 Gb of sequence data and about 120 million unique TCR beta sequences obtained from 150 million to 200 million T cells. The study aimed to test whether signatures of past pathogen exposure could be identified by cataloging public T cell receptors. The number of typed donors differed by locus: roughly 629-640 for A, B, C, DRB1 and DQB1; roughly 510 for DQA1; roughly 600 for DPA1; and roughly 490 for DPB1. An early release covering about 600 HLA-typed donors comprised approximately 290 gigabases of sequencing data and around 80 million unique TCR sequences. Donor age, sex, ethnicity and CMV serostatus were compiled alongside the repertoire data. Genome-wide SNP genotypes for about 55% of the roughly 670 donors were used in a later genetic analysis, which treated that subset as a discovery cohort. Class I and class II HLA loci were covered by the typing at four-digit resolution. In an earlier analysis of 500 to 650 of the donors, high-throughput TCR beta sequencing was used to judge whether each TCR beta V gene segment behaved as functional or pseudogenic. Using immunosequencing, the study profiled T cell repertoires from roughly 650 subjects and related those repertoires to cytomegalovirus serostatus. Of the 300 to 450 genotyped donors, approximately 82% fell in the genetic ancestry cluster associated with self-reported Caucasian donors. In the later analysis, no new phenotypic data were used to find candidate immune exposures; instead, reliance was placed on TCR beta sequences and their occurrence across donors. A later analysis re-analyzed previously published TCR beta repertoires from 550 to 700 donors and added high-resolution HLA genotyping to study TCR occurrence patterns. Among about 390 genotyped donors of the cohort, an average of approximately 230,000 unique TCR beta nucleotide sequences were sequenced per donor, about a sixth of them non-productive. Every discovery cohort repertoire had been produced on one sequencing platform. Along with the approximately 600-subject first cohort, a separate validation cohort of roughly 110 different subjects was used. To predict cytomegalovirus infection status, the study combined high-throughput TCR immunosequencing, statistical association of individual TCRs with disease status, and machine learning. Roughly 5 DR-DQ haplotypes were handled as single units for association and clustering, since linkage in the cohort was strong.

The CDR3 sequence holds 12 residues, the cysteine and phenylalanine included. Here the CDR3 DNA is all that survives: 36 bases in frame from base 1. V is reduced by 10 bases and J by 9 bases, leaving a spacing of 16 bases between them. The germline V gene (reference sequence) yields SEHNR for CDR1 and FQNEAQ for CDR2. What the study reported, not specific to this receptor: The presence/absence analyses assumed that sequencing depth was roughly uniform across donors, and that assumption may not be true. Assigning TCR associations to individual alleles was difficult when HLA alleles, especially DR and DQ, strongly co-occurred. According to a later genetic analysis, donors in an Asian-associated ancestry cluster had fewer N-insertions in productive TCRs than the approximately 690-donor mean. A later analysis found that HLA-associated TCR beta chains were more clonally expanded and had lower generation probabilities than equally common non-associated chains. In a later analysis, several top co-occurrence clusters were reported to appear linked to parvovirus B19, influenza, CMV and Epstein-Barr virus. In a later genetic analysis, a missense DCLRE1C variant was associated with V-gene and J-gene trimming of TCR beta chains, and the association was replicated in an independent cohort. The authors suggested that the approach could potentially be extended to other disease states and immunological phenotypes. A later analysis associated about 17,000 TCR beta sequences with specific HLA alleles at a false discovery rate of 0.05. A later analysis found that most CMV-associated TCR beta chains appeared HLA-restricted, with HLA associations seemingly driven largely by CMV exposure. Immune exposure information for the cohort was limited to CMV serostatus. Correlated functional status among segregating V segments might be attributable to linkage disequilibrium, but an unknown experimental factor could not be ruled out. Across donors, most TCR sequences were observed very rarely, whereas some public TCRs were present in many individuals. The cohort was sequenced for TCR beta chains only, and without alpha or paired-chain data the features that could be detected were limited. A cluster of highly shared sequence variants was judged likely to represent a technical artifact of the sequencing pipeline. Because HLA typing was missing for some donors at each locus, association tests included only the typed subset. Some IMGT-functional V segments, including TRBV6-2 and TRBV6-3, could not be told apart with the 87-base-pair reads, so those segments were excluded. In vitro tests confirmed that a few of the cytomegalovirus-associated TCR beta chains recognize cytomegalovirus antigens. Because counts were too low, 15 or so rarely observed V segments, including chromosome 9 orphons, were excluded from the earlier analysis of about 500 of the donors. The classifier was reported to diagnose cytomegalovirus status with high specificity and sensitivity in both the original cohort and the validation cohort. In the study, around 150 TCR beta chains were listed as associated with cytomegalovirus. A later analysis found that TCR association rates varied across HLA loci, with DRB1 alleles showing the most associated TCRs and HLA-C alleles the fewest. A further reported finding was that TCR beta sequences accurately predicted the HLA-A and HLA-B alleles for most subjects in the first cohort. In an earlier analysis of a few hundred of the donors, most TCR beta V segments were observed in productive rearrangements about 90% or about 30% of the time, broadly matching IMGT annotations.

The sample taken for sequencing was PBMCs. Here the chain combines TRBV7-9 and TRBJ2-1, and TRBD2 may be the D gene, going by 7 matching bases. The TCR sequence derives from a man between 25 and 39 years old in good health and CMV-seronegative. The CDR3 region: CAISEGGLEQFF. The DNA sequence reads TGTGCCATCTCTGAGGGGGGGCTTGAGCAGTTCTTC.